What follows are 24 T cell receptor beta chains derived from one specimen sequenced in a study of blood T cells in healthy people across ages. Combining a sample-barcoded 5' primer with a J-beta primer mix, a second PCR ran for roughly 7 to 12 cycles. MiXCR was run by TCRdb on the 5' RACE reads, yielding one entry per CDR3 protein. The sample includes roughly 680,000 distinct CDR3 sequences, under 25% of them seen just once. Material for sequencing was blood. Source of these receptors: an older man in good health.

V usage is TRBV6-2 or TRBV6-3 and J usage is TRBJ2-7; D gene ambiguous. The ends were cut back, 2 bases at V and 6 bases at J, with 8 bases in the middle. The CDR3 consists of 12 residues. Per the germline V gene, CDR1 is MNHEY and CDR2 is SVGEGT. The chain's CDR3 is CASSYERFEQYF. CDR3 DNA: TGTGCCAGCAGTTACGAACGGTTCGAGCAGTACTTC.

The chain is built from TRBV13 and TRBJ2-6; D remains ambiguous. CDR3 length: 15 residues. The V end lost 11 bases, the J end lost 0 bases, and 14 bases lay between the germline ends. Looked up from germline, CDR1 is PRHDT and CDR2 is FYEKMQ (reference sequence). The CDR3 DNA sequence: TGTGCCGGTCTCAAGCGCTCCTCTGGGGCCAACGTCCTGACTTTC. It translates to CAGLKRSSGANVLTF.

This chain connects TRBV7-3 to TRBJ2-1; 9 bases match TRBD1. Losses at the gene ends were 5 bases for V and 2 bases for J; bases not matched to a gene: 4. The CDR3 covers 15 residues. From germline, CDR1 is SGHTA and CDR2 FQGTGA. The CDR3 is CASSRTGDTYNEQFF. The CDR3 DNA follows: TGTGCCAGCAGCCGGACAGGGGACACCTACAATGAGCAGTTCTTC.

As to this clonotype: A much larger clone is a single base away; this may be a read error. The chain is built from TRBV11-3 and TRBJ2-1; 9 nucleotides match TRBD2. In germline, CDR1 is SGHNT, CDR2 YENEEA. This CDR3 has 13 residues. Unmatched junction bases numbered 5, after V lost 2 bases and J lost 12 bases. CDR3 amino acids: CASSLNRREGQFF. CDR3 DNA: TGTGCCAGCAGCTTAAATCGGCGGGAGGGGCAGTTCTTC.

The CDR3 DNA reads TGTGCCAGCAGCTTAGGGGGGACTAGCGGGACCGTAACGTTCTTC. This sequence encodes CASSLGGTSGTVTFF. The chain joins TRBV7-3 to TRBJ2-1, with 13 bases matching TRBD2. V lost 2 bases and J lost 15; bases outside the gene matches: 10. The length of the CDR3 is 15 residues. Germline values: CDR1 SGHTA, CDR2 FQGTGA.

This clonotype was recorded a few times. The J gene is TRBJ2-5, the V gene TRBV14; 10 positions agree with TRBD2. With the DNA end fitting TRBJ2-1 better, the J assignment may be wrong. The CDR3 totals 13 residues. CDR1 is SGHDN and CDR2 is FVKESK in the germline V gene. In nucleotides, the CDR3 is TGTGCCAGCTGCCCTAGCGGGAGAGGGGAGCAGTTCTTC. Its translation is CASCPSGRGEQFF.

V is TRBV29-1 and J is TRBJ2-2, with 8 bases aligning to TRBD2. Germline V gives CDR1 SQVTM, CDR2 ANQGSEA. J was trimmed by 5 bases and V by 1 base; bases with no gene match: 18. The CDR3 runs to 19 residues. In DNA, the CDR3 is TGCAGCGTTGAAGTATTAAATCGAGCGGGAGCGTCGGGGACCGGGGAGCTGTTTTTT. Its translation: CSVEVLNRAGASGTGELFF.

This clonotype has just a few counts. At one end the junction does not follow the germline gene, possibly because of a read error. The chain joins TRBV5-1 to TRBJ2-5; a possible D gene is TRBD1 (6 bases). CDR1 is SGHRS and CDR2 is YFSETQ in the germline V gene. This CDR3 has 14 amino acids. CDR3 sequence reads: CASGFEGVGETQYF. Written as DNA, the CDR3 is TGCGCCAGCGGCTTCGAGGGGGTTGGAGAGACCCAGTACTTC. The entire variable domain, with the rest obtained from reference TRBV5-1 and TRBJ2-5, is as follows: KAGVTQTPRYLIKTRGQQVTLSCSPISGHRSVSWYQQTPGQGLQFLFEYFSETQRNKGNFPGRFSGRQFSNSRSEMNVSTLELGDSALYLCASGFEGVGETQYFGPGTRLLVL.

In DNA form, the CDR3 reads TGTGCCAGCAGCTGGGGACAGGGGGCCCGGGAGCAGTACTTC. Protein product: CASSWGQGAREQYF. The chain employs TRBV11-3 and TRBJ2-7; 12 nucleotides line up with TRBD1. This CDR3 contains 14 residues. Germline values: CDR1 SGHNT, CDR2 YENEEA. The J segment lost 7 bases and the V segment lost 4 bases, leaving 5 bases of the junction unmatched.

This clonotype has just a few counts. This chain links TRBV5-8 with TRBJ2-4; 7 nucleotides agree with TRBD2. CDR3 length: 15 residues. Trimming at V came to 4 bases and at J to 10 bases, leaving 14 bases not matched to a gene. Germline V gives CDR1 SGHTS, CDR2 YDEGEE. CDR3 DNA: TGTGCCAGCAGCCCTATAAAGACTAGCCGTGTGATTCAGTACTTC. It codes for CASSPIKTSRVIQYF.

The gene calls are TRBV5-1 and TRBJ2-1; 8 positions agree with TRBD2. This CDR3 comprises 16 residues. V shed 3 bases, J shed 4 bases, and the junction held 9 bases outside the gene matches. The germline V gene encodes CDR1 SGHRS and CDR2 YFSETQ. This CDR3 is CASSSISGTRYNEQFF. DNA of the CDR3: TGCGCCAGCAGCTCCATTAGCGGGACTCGGTACAATGAGCAGTTCTTC.

The J gene is TRBJ2-1, the V gene TRBV11-3; TRBD2 agrees at 13 bases. Germline-derived CDR1 and CDR2 are SGHNT and YENEEA. J gave up 5 bases and V 4 bases, and 5 bases lay outside the gene matches. CDR3 length equals 16 residues. CDR3 DNA: TGTGCCAGCAGCTCCCTACTAGCGGGAGGGAACAATGAGCAGTTCTTC. It translates to CASSSLLAGGNNEQFF.

This clonotype was found many times. The rearrangement joins TRBV6-5 to TRBJ2-1; 8 positions agree with TRBD2. After removal of 5 bases from V and 3 bases from J, the junction contained 6 bases not matched to a gene. The germline V gene encodes CDR1 MNHEY and CDR2 SVGAGI. This CDR3 region has 15 residues. The CDR3 reads CASSPGTSIYNEQFF. CDR3 nucleotide sequence: TGTGCCAGCAGTCCCGGGACTAGTATCTACAATGAGCAGTTCTTC.

Remarks on this clonotype: A junction boundary mismatches the germline segment, possibly from a read error. This rearrangement joins TRBV6-5 to TRBJ2-2; TRBD2 agrees at 10 bases. Germline CDR1 and CDR2: MNHEY and SVGAGI. There are 15 residues in the CDR3. The CDR3 protein is CASRGLAYDTGELFF. In DNA form, the CDR3 reads TGTGCCAGCAGGGGACTAGCGTACGACACCGGGGAGCTGTTCTTT.

The gene calls are TRBV20-1 and TRBJ2-1; TRBD2 aligns across 9 bases. The V and J ends lost 5 bases and 8 bases, in that order; junction bases with no gene match: 10. CDR1 is DFQATT, CDR2 SNEGSKA, per germline (reference sequence). The CDR3 is 14 residues long. The CDR3 nucleotides are TGCAGTGCTTCGCTAGCGGGAATTATTGATGAGCAGTTCTTC. This translates into CSASLAGIIDEQFF.

The CDR3 nucleotides read TGCGCCAGCAGCTCCCTCTCTCCCGATACGCAGTATTTT. Residues: CASSSLSPDTQYF. The chain employs TRBV5-1 and TRBJ2-3; D not resolved. V dropped 3 bases and J dropped 6 bases, with 11 bases sitting between them. CDR1 is SGHRS and CDR2 is YFSETQ in the germline V gene. The CDR3 is 13 residues long.

This clonotype has just a few counts. The J gene is TRBJ2-2, the V gene TRBV5-1, with 10 bases aligning to TRBD2. Trimming removed 4 bases from V and 0 bases from J; junction bases left unmatched: 3. CDR3 size: 16 residues. Per germline, CDR1 SGHRS and CDR2 YFSETQ. Here the CDR3 reads CASSNSGRTNTGELFF. As DNA, the CDR3 is TGCGCCAGCAGCAATAGCGGGAGGACGAACACCGGGGAGCTGTTTTTT.

This chain joins TRBV29-1 and TRBJ1-1; tentatively, D is TRBD1 (5 bases). The CDR3 runs to 10 residues. Per the germline V gene, CDR1 is SQVTM and CDR2 is ANQGSEA. Trimming took 4 bases from V and 7 from J, leaving 7 bases between them. The CDR3 DNA follows: TGCAGCGTTGGGGGGGGTGAAGCTTTCTTT. This sequence encodes CSVGGGEAFF.

The chain couples TRBV6-2 or TRBV6-3 to TRBJ2-4; D is uncertain. The germline V and J ends were trimmed by 6 bases and 0 bases, with 9 bases remaining between them. The germline V gene has CDR1 MNHEY and CDR2 SVGEGT. The CDR3 totals 14 residues. CDR3 DNA sequence: TGTGCCAGCAGCCGACTTGTAGCCAAAAACATTCAGTACTTC. It yields the protein CASSRLVAKNIQYF.

This clonotype was recorded a few times. The chain is built from TRBV15 and TRBJ2-5; perhaps TRBD2 as D (5 bases). The CDR3 is 15 residues long. The V end lost 0 bases, the J end lost 5 bases, and 13 bases lay between the germline ends. Germline CDR1 is LNHNV and CDR2 is YYDKDF (reference sequence). CDR3 region: CATSRDEEVPETQYF. The CDR3 region has the DNA TGTGCCACCAGCAGAGATGAGGAGGTTCCTGAGACCCAGTACTTC.

This clonotype was seen a few times. The chain joins TRBV4-3 to TRBJ2-5; no clear D gene. There are 16 residues in the CDR3. Per the germline V gene, CDR1 is LGHNA and CDR2 is YSLEER. V shed 0 bases and J shed 2 bases, with 13 bases lying between them. The CDR3: CASSQDGTVRQETQYF. The CDR3 coding sequence is TGCGCCAGCAGCCAAGATGGAACCGTTCGACAAGAGACCCAGTACTTC.

This clonotype has more than one count but fewer than ten. The chain recombines TRBV3-1 with TRBJ2-5, with 7 bases lining up with TRBD1. With V trimmed by 1 base and J by 5 bases, 7 bases remained unmatched. The CDR3 consists of 15 residues. Germline CDR1 is LGHDT and CDR2 is YNNKEL (reference sequence). CDR3 nucleotide sequence: TGTGCCAGCAGCCAAGGAGACAGGGACATGGAGACCCAGTACTTC. Translating gives CASSQGDRDMETQYF.

This clonotype was observed a handful of times. The CDR3: CSARSISSPSGRKGGQYF. The CDR3 nucleotides read TGCAGTGCTCGATCTATATCTTCTCCTAGCGGGAGAAAGGGCGGGCAGTACTTC. The chain employs TRBV20-1 and TRBJ2-5, with TRBD2 matching 10 bases. V was clipped by 5 bases and J by 11 bases; unmatched bases: 26. CDR3 length: 18 residues. Germline V gene sequence: CDR1 DFQATT, CDR2 SNEGSKA (reference sequence).

This chain uses TRBV20-1 with TRBJ2-3, with 12 nucleotides matching TRBD1. V lost 2 bases and J lost 3; bases outside the gene matches: 6. The CDR3 runs 16 residues. CDR1 and CDR2 (germline): DFQATT, SNEGSKA (reference sequence). The CDR3 region is CSARFPGQGATDTQYF. CDR3 DNA: TGCAGTGCTAGATTTCCGGGACAGGGGGCTACAGATACGCAGTATTTT.